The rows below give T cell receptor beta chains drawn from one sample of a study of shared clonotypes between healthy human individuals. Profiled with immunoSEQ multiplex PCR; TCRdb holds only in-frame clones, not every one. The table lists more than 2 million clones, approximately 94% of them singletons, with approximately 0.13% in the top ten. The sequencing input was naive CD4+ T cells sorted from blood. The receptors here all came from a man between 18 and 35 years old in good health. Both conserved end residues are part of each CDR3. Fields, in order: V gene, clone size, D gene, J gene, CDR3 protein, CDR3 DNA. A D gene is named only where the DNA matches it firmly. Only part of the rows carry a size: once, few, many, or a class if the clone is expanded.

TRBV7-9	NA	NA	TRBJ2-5	CASSDRETQYF	TGTGCCAGCAGCGACAGGGAGACCCAGTACTTC
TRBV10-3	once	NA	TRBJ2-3	CAISEVDTQYF	TGTGCCATCAGTGAAGTGGATACGCAGTATTTT
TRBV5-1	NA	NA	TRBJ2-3	CASSLATGTGDTQYF	TGCGCCAGCAGCTTGGCGACGGGAACGGGAGATACGCAGTATTTT
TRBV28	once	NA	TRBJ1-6	CASTVRRSGSYNSPLHF	TGTGCCAGCACCGTACGACGCTCTGGCTCCTATAATTCACCCCTCCACTTT
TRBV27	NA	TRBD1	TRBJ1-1	CASSDTRGSNTEAFF	TGTGCCAGCAGTGACACCAGGGGGAGCAACACTGAAGCTTTCTTT
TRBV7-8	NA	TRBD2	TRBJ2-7	CASSLVPSGLLREQYF	TGTGCCAGCAGCTTAGTTCCTAGCGGGTTGCTCAGGGAGCAGTACTTC
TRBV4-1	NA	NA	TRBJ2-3	CASSQPGVGDTQYF	TGCGCCAGCAGCCAACCGGGGGTGGGAGATACGCAGTATTTT
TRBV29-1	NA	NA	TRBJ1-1	CSVEVVRVNTEAFF	TGCAGCGTTGAGGTGGTACGAGTGAACACTGAAGCTTTCTTT
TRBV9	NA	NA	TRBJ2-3	CASSAGTTDTQYF	TGTGCCAGCAGCGCGGGGACCACAGATACGCAGTATTTT
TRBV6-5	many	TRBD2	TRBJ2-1	CASSYVAGRSGEQFF	TGTGCCAGCAGTTACGTAGCGGGGAGGTCCGGTGAGCAGTTCTTC
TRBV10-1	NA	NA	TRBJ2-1	CASSESGISYNEQFF	TGCGCCAGCAGTGAGTCCGGCATATCCTACAATGAGCAGTTCTTC
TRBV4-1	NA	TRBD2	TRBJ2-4	CASSQLLAGMTKNIQYF	TGCGCCAGCAGCCAGTTATTAGCGGGAATGACCAAAAACATTCAGTACTTC
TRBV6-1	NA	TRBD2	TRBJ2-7	CASSEKRWEGYEQYF	TGTGCCAGCAGTGAAAAACGGTGGGAGGGCTACGAGCAGTACTTC
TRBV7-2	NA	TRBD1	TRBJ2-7	CASSFGRTGDYEQYF	TGTGCCAGCAGCTTTGGAAGGACAGGGGATTACGAGCAGTACTTC
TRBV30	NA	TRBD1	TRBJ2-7	CAWSRDRGYEQYF	TGTGCCTGGAGTAGGGACAGGGGCTACGAGCAGTACTTC
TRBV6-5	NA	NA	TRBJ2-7	CASSSREPGVYEQYF	TGTGCCAGCAGTTCCCGGGAGCCAGGGGTGTACGAGCAGTACTTC
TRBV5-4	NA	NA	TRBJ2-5	CASSLGGVRETQYF	TGTGCCAGCAGCTTAGGGGGTGTCCGCGAGACCCAGTACTTC
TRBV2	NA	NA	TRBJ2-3	CASTADSGTSTDTQYF	TGTGCCAGCACCGCCGATAGCGGAACTAGCACAGATACGCAGTATTTT
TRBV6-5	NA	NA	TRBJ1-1	CASSRQTNAEAFF	TGTGCCAGCAGTCGACAGACAAATGCTGAAGCTTTCTTT
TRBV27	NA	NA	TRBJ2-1	CASAAPGLYNEQFF	TGTGCCAGCGCCGCCCCGGGACTTTACAATGAGCAGTTCTTC
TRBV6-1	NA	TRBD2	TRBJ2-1	CASSAKLAGGGNEQFF	TGTGCCAGCAGTGCCAAACTAGCGGGAGGGGGCAATGAGCAGTTCTTC
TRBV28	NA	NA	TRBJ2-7	CASSLQGISGEQYF	TGTGCCAGCAGTTTACAAGGGATTTCGGGCGAGCAGTACTTC
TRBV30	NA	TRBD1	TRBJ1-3	CAWGRQGIGNTIYF	TGTGCCTGGGGCCGACAGGGCATTGGAAACACCATATATTTT
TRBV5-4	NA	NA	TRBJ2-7	CASSPAVGPQEQYF	TGTGCCAGCAGCCCCGCCGTGGGACCACAGGAGCAGTACTTC
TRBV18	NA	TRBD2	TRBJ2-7	CASSPREGLSEQYF	TGTGCCAGCTCACCACGGGAGGGCCTTTCCGAGCAGTACTTC